This TCR beta chain was documented in a study of post-analysis software for immune sequencing data. About the study: The patients showed relapsing-remitting, secondary progressive and progressive-relapsing multiple sclerosis courses. Whole-study findings and limits: Samples prepared in the same batch strongly co-clustered by F measure. Five or six TRBV segments were significantly more frequent in patients than in controls. TRBV5-6, TRBV5-1 and TRBV20-1 were among these segments. Significantly lower normalized Chao1 diversity was seen in multiple sclerosis patients than in controls.

The germline V and J ends were trimmed by 5 bases and 6 bases, with 12 bases remaining between them. CDR3 length: 13 residues. Per the germline V gene, CDR1 is SGHRS and CDR2 is YFSETQ. For this clonotype: Antigen specificity is unknown.

cDNA libraries for TCR beta contained unique molecular identifiers. Between about 0.95 and 11 million T cells gave rise to 450,000 to 650,000 cDNA molecules. MiXCR, run by TCRdb on the PCR reads, gives a single entry per CDR3 protein. The repertoire holds hundreds of thousands of distinct CDR3 sequences, with roughly three fifths as singletons. Sequenced: blood. The chain is built from TRBV5-1 and TRBJ2-1; the D is unclear. The TCR originated in a girl aged 2-15 years with multiple sclerosis. DNA of the CDR3: TGCGCCAGCAGGGGTAGTGAGGCCAATGAGCAGTTCTTC. It encodes CASRGSEANEQFF. The full variable domain, its missing parts supplied by reference TRBV5-1 and TRBJ2-1, is KAGVTQTPRYLIKTRGQQVTLSCSPISGHRSVSWYQQTPGQGLQFLFEYFSETQRNKGNFPGRFSGRQFSNSRSEMNVSTLELGDSALYLCASRGSEANEQFFGPGTRLTVL.